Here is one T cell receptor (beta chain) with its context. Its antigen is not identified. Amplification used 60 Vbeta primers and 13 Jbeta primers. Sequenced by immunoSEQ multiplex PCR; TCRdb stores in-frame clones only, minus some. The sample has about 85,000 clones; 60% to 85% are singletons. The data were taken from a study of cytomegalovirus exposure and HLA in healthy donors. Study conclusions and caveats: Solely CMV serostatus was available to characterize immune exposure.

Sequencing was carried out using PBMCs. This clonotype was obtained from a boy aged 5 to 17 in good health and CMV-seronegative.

CDR3 protein: CAWGDRGRRYTF. The CDR3 DNA follows: TGTGCCTGGGGGGACAGGGGGCGGCGCTACACCTTC. The V and J genes are TRBV30 and TRBJ1-2, with TRBD1 identical over 12 bases. The CDR3 sequence is 12 residues long. Germline CDR1 and CDR2: GTSNPN and SVGIG (reference sequence). The junction had 4 bases not matched to a gene; V was cut back by 5 bases and J by 9 bases.